These 7 T cell receptor beta chains share one sample of origin, sequenced in a study of Ad26.COV2.S vaccination and SARS-CoV-2 variants. Assay used: immunoSEQ multiplex PCR; TCRdb lists only in-frame clones, some missing. Counted here are fewer than 400,000 clones, more than 70% occurring once; the ten biggest clones make up approximately 2%. Treatment of the sample: some 20 received Ad26.COV2.S at low or high dose, single or two shots; 5 received placebo; per-sample allocation not given. Sampling was performed 63 days after the first vaccine or placebo injection. This specimen consisted of peripheral blood, obtained in a trial of Ad26.COV2.S vaccine versus placebo. Receptors originate from a person between 18 and 65 years old who received the Ad26.COV2.S COVID-19 vaccine or a placebo.

The V call is TRBV19, the J call TRBJ1-3; no clear D gene. Germline-derived CDR1 and CDR2 are LNHDA and SQIVND (reference sequence). The CDR3 covers 13 residues. V was cut by 6 bases and J by 2 bases, with 8 bases left in between. The CDR3 nucleotides read TGTGCCAGTAGCCCGGTAGCTGGAAACACCATATATTTT. This encodes CASSPVAGNTIYF. The complete variable domain, with remaining parts taken from reference TRBV19 and TRBJ1-3, reads DGGITQSPKYLFRKEGQNVTLSCEQNLNHDAMYWYRQDPGQGLRLIYYSQIVNDFQKGDIAEGYSVSREKKESFPLTVTSAQKNPTAFYLCASSPVAGNTIYFGEGSWLTVV.

The chain links TRBV12-3 or TRBV12-4 to TRBJ1-3; D might be TRBD1 (5 bases). Trimming took 8 bases from V and 3 from J, leaving 8 bases between them. The CDR3 spans 12 residues. CDR3 sequence reads: CASWDVGNTIYF. CDR3 nucleotides: TGTGCCAGCTGGGACGTTGGAAACACCATATATTTT.

The chain couples TRBV19 to TRBJ2-5, with D perhaps TRBD1 (5 bases). The CDR3 covers 14 residues. Trimming took off 1 base at V and 1 base at J, with 7 bases between the two ends. CDR1 LNHDA and CDR2 SQIVND come from the germline V gene (reference sequence). CDR3 region: CASSIGGSQETQYF. DNA for the CDR3: TGTGCCAGTAGTATAGGGGGCAGCCAAGAGACCCAGTACTTC.

The V call is TRBV5-1, the J call TRBJ1-1; no clear D. The CDR3 covers 14 residues. Germline V gene data show CDR1 as SGHRS and CDR2 as YFSETQ. Trimming removed 3 bases at V and 0 bases at J, with 9 bases between. The CDR3 sequence: CASSWSAMNTEAFF. CDR3 in DNA: TGCGCCAGCAGCTGGAGCGCGATGAACACTGAAGCTTTCTTT.

This chain uses TRBV7-2 with TRBJ2-7; TRBD1 or TRBD2 may be the D gene (6 bases each). There are 15 residues in the CDR3. Germline CDR1 and CDR2: SGHTA and FQGNSA. V dropped 1 base and J dropped 3 bases, with 13 bases sitting between them. Written as DNA, the CDR3 is TGTGCCAGCAGCTTAGACAGGGACTCTATCTACGAGCAGTACTTC. Amino acid sequence: CASSLDRDSIYEQYF.

The chain joins TRBV5-1 to TRBJ1-2; D is uncertain. CDR3 length: 14 amino acids. CDR1 and CDR2 from the germline V gene are SGHRS and YFSETQ. Trimming stripped 5 bases from V and 0 bases from J, with 11 bases between. The CDR3 loop reads CASRSLATNYGYTF. CDR3 bases: TGCGCCAGCAGATCCCTCGCTACTAACTATGGCTACACCTTC.

The V gene is TRBV19, the J gene TRBJ2-1; tentative D call: TRBD2 (7 bases). The V end lost 7 bases, the J end lost 10 bases, and 26 bases lay between the germline ends. Germline loops: CDR1 LNHDA, CDR2 SQIVND (reference sequence). The CDR3 runs to 16 residues. CDR3 region: CASKPLSLGGAVEQFF. The CDR3, as DNA: TGTGCCAGTAAGCCCTTATCGTTAGGGGGGGCGGTGGAGCAGTTCTTC.